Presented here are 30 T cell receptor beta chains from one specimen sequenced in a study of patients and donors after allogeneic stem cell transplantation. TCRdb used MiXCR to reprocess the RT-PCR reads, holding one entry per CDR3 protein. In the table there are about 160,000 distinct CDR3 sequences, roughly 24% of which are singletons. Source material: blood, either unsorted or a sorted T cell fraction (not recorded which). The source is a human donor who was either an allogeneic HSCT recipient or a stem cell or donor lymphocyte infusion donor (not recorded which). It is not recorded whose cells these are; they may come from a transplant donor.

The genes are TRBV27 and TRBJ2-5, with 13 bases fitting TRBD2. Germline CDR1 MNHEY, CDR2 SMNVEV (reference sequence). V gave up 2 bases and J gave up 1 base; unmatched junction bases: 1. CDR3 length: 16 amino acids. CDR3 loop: CASSLGTSGVQETQYF. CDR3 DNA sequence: TGTGCCAGCAGTTTAGGGACTAGCGGGGTCCAAGAGACCCAGTACTTC.

The CDR3 nucleotides read TGTGCCAGCTCACCCCCCTCCTTGGGCACAGATACGCAGTATTTT. It codes for CASSPPSLGTDTQYF. This chain joins TRBV18 and TRBJ2-3; D is ambiguous. This CDR3 is 15 amino acids long. V dropped 3 bases and J dropped 1 base, with 11 bases sitting between them. Looked up from germline, CDR1 is KGHSH and CDR2 is LQKENI.

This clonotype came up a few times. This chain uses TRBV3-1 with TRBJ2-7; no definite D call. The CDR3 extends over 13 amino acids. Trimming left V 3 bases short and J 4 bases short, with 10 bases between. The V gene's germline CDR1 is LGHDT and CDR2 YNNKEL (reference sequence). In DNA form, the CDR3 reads TGTGCCAGCAGCCATGGGGTACTATACGAGCAGTACTTC. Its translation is CASSHGVLYEQYF.

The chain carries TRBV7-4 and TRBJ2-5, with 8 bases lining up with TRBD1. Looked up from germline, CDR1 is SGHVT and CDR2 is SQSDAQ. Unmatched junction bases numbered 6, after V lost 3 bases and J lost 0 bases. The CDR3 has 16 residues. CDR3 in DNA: TGTGCCAGCAGCTTCCCGCGGGACAGGTACCAAGAGACCCAGTACTTC. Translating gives CASSFPRDRYQETQYF.

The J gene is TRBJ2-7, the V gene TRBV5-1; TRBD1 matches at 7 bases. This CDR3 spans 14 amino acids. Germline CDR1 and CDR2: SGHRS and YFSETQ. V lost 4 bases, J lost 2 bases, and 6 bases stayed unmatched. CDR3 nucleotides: TGCGCCAGCAGCGTTGGACAGGTAGCCTACGAGCAGTACTTC. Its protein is CASSVGQVAYEQYF.

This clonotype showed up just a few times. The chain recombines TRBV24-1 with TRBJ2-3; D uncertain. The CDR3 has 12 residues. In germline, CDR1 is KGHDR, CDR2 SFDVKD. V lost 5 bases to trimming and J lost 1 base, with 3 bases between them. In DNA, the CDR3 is TGTGCCACCAGTGCGGGCACAGATACGCAGTATTTT. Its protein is CATSAGTDTQYF.

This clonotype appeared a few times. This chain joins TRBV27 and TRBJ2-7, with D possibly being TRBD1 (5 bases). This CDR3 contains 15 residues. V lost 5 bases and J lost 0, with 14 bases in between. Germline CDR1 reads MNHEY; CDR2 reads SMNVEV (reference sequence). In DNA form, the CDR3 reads TGTGCCAGCAGTCACACCGACAGCCGCTCCTACGAGCAGTACTTC. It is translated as CASSHTDSRSYEQYF.

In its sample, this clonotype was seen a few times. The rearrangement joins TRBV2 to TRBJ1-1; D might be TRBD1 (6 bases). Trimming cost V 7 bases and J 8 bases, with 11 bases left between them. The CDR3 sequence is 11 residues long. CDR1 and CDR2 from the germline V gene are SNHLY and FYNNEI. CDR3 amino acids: CASNRQVEAFF. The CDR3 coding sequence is TGTGCCAGCAATAGACAGGTAGAAGCTTTCTTT.

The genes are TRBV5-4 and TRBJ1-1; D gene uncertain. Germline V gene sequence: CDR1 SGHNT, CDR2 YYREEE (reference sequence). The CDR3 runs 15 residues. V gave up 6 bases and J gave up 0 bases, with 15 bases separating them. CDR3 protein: CASNAGGRLNTEAFF. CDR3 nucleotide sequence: TGTGCCAGCAACGCCGGCGGGAGATTGAACACTGAAGCTTTCTTT.

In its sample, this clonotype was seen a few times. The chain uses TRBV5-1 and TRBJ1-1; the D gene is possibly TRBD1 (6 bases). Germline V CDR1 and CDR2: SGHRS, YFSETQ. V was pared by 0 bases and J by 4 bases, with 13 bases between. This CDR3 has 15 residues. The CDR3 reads CASSLGGTGLTEAFF. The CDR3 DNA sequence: TGCGCCAGCAGCTTGGGGGGAACAGGGCTCACTGAAGCTTTCTTT.

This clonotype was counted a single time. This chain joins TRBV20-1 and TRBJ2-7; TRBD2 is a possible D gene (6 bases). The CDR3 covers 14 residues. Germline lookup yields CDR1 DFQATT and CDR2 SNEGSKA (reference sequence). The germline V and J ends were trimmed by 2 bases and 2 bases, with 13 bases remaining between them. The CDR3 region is CSARSGLGAYEQYF. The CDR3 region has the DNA TGCAGTGCTAGAAGCGGGCTGGGCGCCTACGAGCAGTACTTC.

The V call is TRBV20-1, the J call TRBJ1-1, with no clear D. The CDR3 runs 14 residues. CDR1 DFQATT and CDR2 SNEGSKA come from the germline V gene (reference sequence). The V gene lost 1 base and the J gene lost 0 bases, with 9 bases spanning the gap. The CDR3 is CSARAGGLNTEAFF. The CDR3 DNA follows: TGCAGTGCTAGAGCCGGCGGGTTGAACACTGAAGCTTTCTTT.

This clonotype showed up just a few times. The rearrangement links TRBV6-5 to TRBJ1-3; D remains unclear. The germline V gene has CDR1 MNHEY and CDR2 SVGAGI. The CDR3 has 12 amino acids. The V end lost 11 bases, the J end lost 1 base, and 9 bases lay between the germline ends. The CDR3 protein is CAGTASGNTIYF. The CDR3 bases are TGTGCCGGCACAGCATCTGGAAACACCATATATTTT.

Here the CDR3 reads CATVIGEGYEQYF. DNA for the CDR3: TGTGCCACCGTAATTGGTGAAGGATACGAGCAGTACTTC. This rearrangement joins TRBV10-3 to TRBJ2-7; no clear D. Deletions cut 10 bases from V and 4 bases from J, with 17 bases between. In germline, CDR1 is ENHRY, CDR2 SYGVKD. There are 13 residues in the CDR3.

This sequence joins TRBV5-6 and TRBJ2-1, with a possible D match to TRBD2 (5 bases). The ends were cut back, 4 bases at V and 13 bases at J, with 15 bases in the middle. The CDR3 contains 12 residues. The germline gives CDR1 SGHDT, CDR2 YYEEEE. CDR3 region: CASSLGAVPQFF. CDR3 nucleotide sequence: TGTGCCAGCAGCCTAGGAGCGGTGCCCCAGTTCTTC.

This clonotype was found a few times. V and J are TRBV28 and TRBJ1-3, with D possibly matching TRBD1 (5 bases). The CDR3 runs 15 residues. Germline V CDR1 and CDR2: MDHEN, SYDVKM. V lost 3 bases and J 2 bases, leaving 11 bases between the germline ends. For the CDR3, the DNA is TGTGCCAGCAGTTTGGACATCCTGACTGGAAACACCATATATTTT. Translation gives CASSLDILTGNTIYF.

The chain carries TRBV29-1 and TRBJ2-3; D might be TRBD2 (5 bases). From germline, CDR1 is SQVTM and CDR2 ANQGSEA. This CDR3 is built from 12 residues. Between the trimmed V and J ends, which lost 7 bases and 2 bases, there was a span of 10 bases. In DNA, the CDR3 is TGCAGCGCCGCCGGGGTCACAGATACGCAGTATTTT. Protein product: CSAAGVTDTQYF.

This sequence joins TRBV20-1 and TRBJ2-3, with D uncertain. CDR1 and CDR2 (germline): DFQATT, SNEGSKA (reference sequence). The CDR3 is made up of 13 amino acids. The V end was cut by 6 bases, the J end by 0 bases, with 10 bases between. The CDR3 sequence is CSAFGPSTDTQYF. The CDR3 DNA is TGCAGTGCCTTTGGGCCTAGCACAGATACGCAGTATTTT.

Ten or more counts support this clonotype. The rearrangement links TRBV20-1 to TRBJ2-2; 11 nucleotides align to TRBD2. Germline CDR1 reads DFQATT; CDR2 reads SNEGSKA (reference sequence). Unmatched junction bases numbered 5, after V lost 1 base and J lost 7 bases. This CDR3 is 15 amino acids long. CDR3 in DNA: TGCAGTGCTAGAGGTCTAGCGGGAGGAGGCGGGGAGCTGTTTTTT. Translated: CSARGLAGGGGELFF.

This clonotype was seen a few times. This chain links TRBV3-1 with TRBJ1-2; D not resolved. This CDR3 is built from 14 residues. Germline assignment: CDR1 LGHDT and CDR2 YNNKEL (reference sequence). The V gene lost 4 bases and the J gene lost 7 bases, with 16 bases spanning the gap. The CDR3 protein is CASSPYEGPGGYTF. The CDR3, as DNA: TGTGCCAGCAGCCCATATGAGGGCCCCGGTGGCTACACCTTC.

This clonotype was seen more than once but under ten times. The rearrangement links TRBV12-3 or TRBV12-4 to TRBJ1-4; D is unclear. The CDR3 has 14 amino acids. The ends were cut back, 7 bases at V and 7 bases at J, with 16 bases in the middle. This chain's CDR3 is CASTPTPAPEKLFF. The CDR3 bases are TGTGCCAGCACCCCGACCCCAGCCCCTGAAAAACTGTTTTTT.

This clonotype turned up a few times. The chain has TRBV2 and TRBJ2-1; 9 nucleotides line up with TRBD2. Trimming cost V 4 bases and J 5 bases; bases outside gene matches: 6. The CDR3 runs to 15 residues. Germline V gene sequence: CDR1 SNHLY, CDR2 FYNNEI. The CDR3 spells CASSGASGEDNEQFF. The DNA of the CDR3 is TGTGCCAGCAGTGGAGCTAGCGGGGAAGACAATGAGCAGTTCTTC.

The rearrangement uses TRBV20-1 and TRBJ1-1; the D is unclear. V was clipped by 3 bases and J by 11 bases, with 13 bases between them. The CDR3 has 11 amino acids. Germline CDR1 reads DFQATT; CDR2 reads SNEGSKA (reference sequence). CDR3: CSASFSGSAFF. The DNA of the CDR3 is TGCAGTGCTAGTTTTTCTGGTTCGGCTTTCTTT.

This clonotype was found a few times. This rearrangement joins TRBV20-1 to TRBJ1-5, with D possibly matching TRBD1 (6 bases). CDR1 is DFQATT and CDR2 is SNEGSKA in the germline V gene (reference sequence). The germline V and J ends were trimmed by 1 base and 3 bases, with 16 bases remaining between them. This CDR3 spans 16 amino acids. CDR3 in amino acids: CSARGGGSVNNQPQHF. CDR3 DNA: TGCAGTGCTAGAGGAGGGGGGTCGGTTAACAATCAGCCCCAGCATTTT.

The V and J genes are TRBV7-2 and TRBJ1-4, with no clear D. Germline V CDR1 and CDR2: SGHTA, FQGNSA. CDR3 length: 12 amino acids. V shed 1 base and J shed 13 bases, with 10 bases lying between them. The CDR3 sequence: CASSLVLGVLFF. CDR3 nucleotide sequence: TGTGCCAGCAGCTTAGTTTTGGGTGTACTGTTTTTT.

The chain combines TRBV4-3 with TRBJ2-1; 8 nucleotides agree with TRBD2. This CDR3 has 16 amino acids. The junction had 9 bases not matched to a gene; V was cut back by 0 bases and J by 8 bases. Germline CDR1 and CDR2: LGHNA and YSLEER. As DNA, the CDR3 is TGCGCCAGCAGCCAAGATCTTAGCGGGATTAGCCATGAGCAGTTCTTC. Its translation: CASSQDLSGISHEQFF.

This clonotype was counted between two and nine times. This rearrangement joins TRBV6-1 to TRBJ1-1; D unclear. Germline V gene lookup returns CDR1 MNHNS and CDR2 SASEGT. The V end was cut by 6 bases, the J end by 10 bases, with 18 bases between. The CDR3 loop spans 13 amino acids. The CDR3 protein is CASRDNGGSGAFF. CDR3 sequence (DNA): TGTGCCAGCAGGGATAACGGTGGGTCGGGAGCTTTCTTT.

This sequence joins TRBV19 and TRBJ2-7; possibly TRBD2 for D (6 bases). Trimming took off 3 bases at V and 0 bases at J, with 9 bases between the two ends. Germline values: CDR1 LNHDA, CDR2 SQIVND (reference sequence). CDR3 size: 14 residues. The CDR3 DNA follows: TGTGCCAGTAGTATCGGTAGCGGCTCCTACGAGCAGTACTTC. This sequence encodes CASSIGSGSYEQYF. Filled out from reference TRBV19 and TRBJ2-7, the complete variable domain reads DGGITQSPKYLFRKEGQNVTLSCEQNLNHDAMYWYRQDPGQGLRLIYYSQIVNDFQKGDIAEGYSVSREKKESFPLTVTSAQKNPTAFYLCASSIGSGSYEQYFGPGTRLTVT.

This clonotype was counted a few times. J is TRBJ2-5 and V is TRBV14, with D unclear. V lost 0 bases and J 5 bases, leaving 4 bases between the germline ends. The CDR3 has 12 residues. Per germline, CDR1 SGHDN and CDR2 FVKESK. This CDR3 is CASSQDWETQYF. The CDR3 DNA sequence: TGTGCCAGCAGCCAAGATTGGGAGACCCAGTACTTC.

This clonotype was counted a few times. Here the CDR3 DNA reads TGTGCCAGCAGTCCCATTTGGCCTAGTACGAACACTGAAGCTTTCTTT. It codes for CASSPIWPSTNTEAFF. The rearrangement links TRBV12-3 or TRBV12-4 to TRBJ1-1; D remains unclear. The CDR3 spans 16 residues. V dropped 5 bases and J dropped 1 base, with 17 bases sitting between them.